Shown below are 8 T cell receptor beta chains from a single sample sequenced in a study of cytomegalovirus exposure and HLA in healthy donors. Measured with immunoSEQ multiplex PCR; TCRdb has only the in-frame clones, and not every one. The sample includes 280,000 or so clones, roughly 90% of them seen just once. Sequencing input: PBMCs. The receptors stem from a woman under 30 in good health and CMV-seronegative.

The chain uses TRBV18 and TRBJ2-5, with 11 bases aligning to TRBD1. V shed 3 bases, J shed 2 bases, and the junction held 2 bases outside the gene matches. The CDR3 runs to 15 residues. Germline CDR1 is KGHSH and CDR2 is LQKENI. The CDR3: CASSPGTGGQETQYF. Written as DNA, the CDR3 is TGTGCCAGCTCACCCGGGACAGGGGGTCAAGAGACCCAGTACTTC.

The gene calls are TRBV7-2 and TRBJ2-2; 8 bases are shared with TRBD2. V shed 7 bases and J 3 bases; nucleotides not matched to a gene: 7. From germline, CDR1 is SGHTA and CDR2 FQGNSA. This CDR3 has 15 amino acids. DNA for the CDR3: TGTGCCAGCAACGGGGGGGACACCTACACCGGGGAGCTGTTTTTT. It codes for CASNGGDTYTGELFF.

The chain combines TRBV7-9 with TRBJ1-2; 8 positions match TRBD1. This CDR3 is built from 15 residues. From germline, CDR1 is SEHNR and CDR2 FQNEAQ (reference sequence). With 1 base clipped from V and 8 bases from J, the junction kept 9 bases outside the gene matches. CDR3 in DNA: TGTGCCAGCAGCTTAGGGACAGGGTATTTGTTCGGCTACACCTTC. Protein: CASSLGTGYLFGYTF.

V is TRBV2 and J is TRBJ1-2, with TRBD1 as a possible D gene (5 bases). Germline-derived CDR1 and CDR2 are SNHLY and FYNNEI. Between the trimmed V and J ends, which lost 7 bases and 4 bases, there was a span of 16 bases. The CDR3 length is 14 residues. The CDR3, as DNA: TGTGCCAGCACCGACCGGGGGTTAGGCTATGGCTACACCTTC. It specifies CASTDRGLGYGYTF.

The rearrangement uses TRBV6-6 and TRBJ1-1, with D unclear. The CDR3 runs to 12 residues. The V gene lost 6 bases and the J gene lost 0 bases, with 5 bases spanning the gap. The germline V gene encodes CDR1 MNHNY and CDR2 SVGAGI (reference sequence). CDR3 sequence (DNA): TGTGCCAGCAGGCGCCTGAACACTGAAGCTTTCTTT. Its translation: CASRRLNTEAFF.

The chain has TRBV28 and TRBJ1-6, with no clear D. CDR1 and CDR2 (germline): MDHEN, SYDVKM. V dropped 6 bases and J dropped 0 bases, with 3 bases sitting between them. This CDR3 comprises 13 residues. CDR3 sequence reads: CASSNSYNSPLHF. CDR3 in DNA: TGTGCCAGCAGCAACTCCTATAATTCACCCCTCCACTTT.

This chain links TRBV6-5 with TRBJ2-4; 9 bases line up with TRBD1. Germline-derived CDR1 and CDR2 are MNHEY and SVGAGI. There are 14 residues in the CDR3. V was clipped by 5 bases and J by 5 bases; unmatched bases: 4. For the CDR3, the DNA is TGTGCCAGCAGTCCGGGACAGGGCCAAAACATTCAGTACTTC. Translating gives CASSPGQGQNIQYF.

This clone was seen just once. This chain joins TRBV19 and TRBJ1-5, with TRBD1 matching 8 bases. The germline CDR1 and CDR2 sequences are LNHDA and SQIVND (reference sequence). The CDR3 spans 14 residues. V dropped 10 bases and J dropped 0; count of bases not matched to a gene: 5. As DNA, the CDR3 is TGTGCCACCTTCGACAGGGGTAGCAATCAGCCCCAGCATTTT. Amino acids: CATFDRGSNQPQHF.